These 14 T cell receptor beta chains were all obtained from the same sample, sequenced in a study of T-cell memory formation after mild COVID-19. A single record per CDR3 protein comes from TCRdb applying MiXCR to the 5' RACE reads. The repertoire includes approximately 440,000 distinct CDR3 sequences, approximately 20% of them detected once, and roughly 8.4% sits in the top ten. Sequences were obtained from PBMCs or a T cell subset sorted from them (not recorded which). Receptors originate from an adult woman who had mild COVID-19 (a few samples of this study predate the infection). Cell type and time point are not known.

The chain carries TRBV6-5 and TRBJ2-1; D may be TRBD1 (6 bases). CDR3 length: 15 amino acids. Trimming took 2 bases from V and 6 from J, leaving 14 bases between them. Germline V gives CDR1 MNHEY, CDR2 SVGAGI. The DNA for the CDR3 is TGTGCCAGCAGTTACGGGACATATGTTGGCAATGAGCAGTTCTTC. It is translated as CASSYGTYVGNEQFF.

This rearrangement joins TRBV6-6 to TRBJ1-2, with 10 positions matching TRBD1. The V and J ends lost 5 bases and 4 bases, in that order; junction bases with no gene match: 4. Per germline, CDR1 MNHNY and CDR2 SVGAGI (reference sequence). The CDR3 runs 14 residues. CDR3 nucleotides: TGTGCCAGCAGTGGCCGGACAGGGGGCTATGGCTACACCTTC. Translation gives CASSGRTGGYGYTF.

The chain is built from TRBV5-1 and TRBJ2-7, with 12 positions matching TRBD1. Trimming cost V 4 bases and J 6 bases; bases outside gene matches: 8. The CDR3 totals 15 residues. Germline CDR1 SGHRS, CDR2 YFSETQ. The CDR3 DNA follows: TGCGCCAGCAGCCGGGAGGGACAGGGGGCCCGCGAGCAGTACTTC. Protein product: CASSREGQGAREQYF.

This clonotype was seen repeatedly, ten times or more. This chain uses TRBV24-1 with TRBJ2-7; D gene uncertain. V was cut by 7 bases and J by 4 bases, with 7 bases left in between. From germline, CDR1 is KGHDR and CDR2 SFDVKD. This CDR3 is 11 amino acids long. The CDR3 nucleotides read TGTGCCACCAGCGTGGGGTACGAGCAGTACTTC. Its protein product is CATSVGYEQYF.

This clonotype has a handful of counts. The chain couples TRBV9 to TRBJ2-2; D gene unclear. CDR1 and CDR2 from the germline V gene are SGDLS and YYNGEE. V dropped 5 bases and J dropped 6 bases, with 17 bases sitting between them. The CDR3 covers 15 residues. The CDR3 spells CASSDNPSGAGELFF. In DNA, the CDR3 is TGTGCCAGCAGTGACAATCCAAGTGGGGCCGGGGAGCTGTTTTTT.

The chain has TRBV18 and TRBJ2-3, with D possibly being TRBD1 (6 bases). Germline V gene data show CDR1 as KGHSH and CDR2 as LQKENI. Between the trimmed V and J ends, which lost 1 base and 6 bases, there was a span of 8 bases. The length of the CDR3 is 13 residues. As DNA, the CDR3 is TGTGCCAGCTCACCACTTGACAGGGATACGCAGTATTTT. Its protein product is CASSPLDRDTQYF.

This clonotype was detected only a few times. The chain has TRBV7-9 and TRBJ2-3; D is perhaps TRBD2 (6 bases). CDR3 length: 13 amino acids. CDR1 SEHNR and CDR2 FQNEAQ come from the germline V gene (reference sequence). Deletions cut 5 bases from V and 10 bases from J, with 16 bases between. The CDR3 DNA is TGTGCCAGCAGCCCGAGACTAGAACTTTCGCAGTATTTT. Translation gives CASSPRLELSQYF.

This clonotype has just a few counts. This chain joins TRBV18 and TRBJ2-5, with D maybe TRBD1 (6 bases). The CDR3 has 12 amino acids. The germline V gene has CDR1 KGHSH and CDR2 LQKENI. Trimming left V 3 bases short and J 5 bases short, with 7 bases between. The CDR3 region has the DNA TGTGCCAGCTCACCCGACAGGGAGACCCAGTACTTC. It specifies CASSPDRETQYF.

In its sample, this clonotype was seen a few times. The chain has TRBV30 and TRBJ2-2; no reliable D call. CDR3 size: 13 residues. Germline-derived CDR1 and CDR2 are GTSNPN and SVGIG (reference sequence). V shed 1 base and J shed 5 bases, with 8 bases lying between them. CDR3 bases: TGTGCCTGGAGTGGGGCCGGGACCGGGGAGCTGTTTTTT. Residues: CAWSGAGTGELFF.

The chain uses TRBV20-1 and TRBJ2-7, with 8 bases matching TRBD1. The CDR3 has 14 residues. Germline V gene lookup returns CDR1 DFQATT and CDR2 SNEGSKA (reference sequence). The V gene end was trimmed by 7 bases and the J gene end by 5 bases; junction bases not matched to a gene: 13. The CDR3 protein is CSGASYQDRDEQYF. For the CDR3, the DNA is TGCAGTGGGGCATCTTACCAGGACAGGGACGAGCAGTACTTC.

This clonotype has just a few counts. The chain uses TRBV5-5 and TRBJ2-7, with D tentatively TRBD1 (5 bases). CDR1 is SGHKS and CDR2 is YYEKEE in the germline V gene (reference sequence). The CDR3 extends over 17 amino acids. V dropped 1 base and J dropped 3 bases, with 20 bases sitting between them. Here the CDR3 DNA reads TGTGCCAGCAGCTTGTCGACAGACTCAGGAAATAACTACGAGCAGTACTTC. It specifies CASSLSTDSGNNYEQYF.

The chain uses TRBV21-1 and TRBJ2-5; the table's D call, TRBD2, has no DNA check behind it. TRBV21-1 is a known pseudogene. The CDR3 has 13 residues. The CDR3 here is CASSKRGGETQYF. The CDR3 DNA is TGTGCCAGCAGCAAGCGGGGAGGAGAGACCCAGTACTTC.

This clonotype was seen a handful of times. The chain recombines TRBV12-3 or TRBV12-4 with TRBJ2-1; D gene unclear. CDR3 size: 13 residues. V lost 2 bases and J lost 7, with 9 bases in between. The CDR3 reads CASSLTPQNEQFF. CDR3 nucleotide sequence: TGTGCCAGCAGTTTAACCCCCCAGAATGAGCAGTTCTTC.

Only a few counts were recorded for this clonotype. CDR3 residues: CASSQDWSRVNTEAFF. As DNA, the CDR3 is TGCGCCAGCAGCCAAGACTGGAGCCGGGTGAACACTGAAGCTTTCTTT. V and J are TRBV4-1 and TRBJ1-1; D unresolved. Germline lookup yields CDR1 MGHRA and CDR2 YSYEKL. This CDR3 contains 16 residues. The V end was cut by 0 bases, the J end by 0 bases, with 11 bases between.